This entry lists 29 T cell receptor beta chains sequenced from one sample in a study of graft-versus-host responses after intestinal transplantation. Some clones are missing from TCRdb's copy, which holds only in-frame ones; the method was immunoSEQ multiplex PCR. The profile shows 13,000 or so clones, roughly four fifths of them singletons. The sequences come from PBMCs, collected after intestinal transplantation. The receptor set was obtained from a human patient who received an intestinal transplant, so some T cells may come from the graft donor.

The chain uses TRBV6-5 and TRBJ2-7; 11 positions match TRBD2. CDR3 length: 14 amino acids. Germline CDR1 and CDR2: MNHEY and SVGAGI. The junction had 11 bases not matched to a gene; V was cut back by 10 bases and J by 6 bases. CDR3 in DNA: TGTGCCACCCAGGTGGATAGCGGGAGGGCCGAGCAGTACTTC. This translates into CATQVDSGRAEQYF.

The DNA for the CDR3 is TGTGCCAGTAGTATAGCTACAGAAGGAGGCTACACCTTC. Amino acids: CASSIATEGGYTF. The V gene is TRBV19, the J gene TRBJ1-2; D is ambiguous. Germline CDR1 reads LNHDA; CDR2 reads SQIVND (reference sequence). Trimming pared 1 base from V and 8 bases from J, leaving 11 bases between. The length of the CDR3 is 13 residues.

This chain links TRBV7-6 with TRBJ2-1; D is unresolved. V gave up 5 bases and J gave up 3 bases, with 17 bases separating them. Germline lookup yields CDR1 SGHVS and CDR2 FNYEAQ. The CDR3 runs 16 residues. The CDR3 DNA follows: TGTGCCAGCAGCCCGACACAAGCAGGACGCTACAATGAGCAGTTCTTC. Amino acid sequence: CASSPTQAGRYNEQFF. The whole variable domain, filled in from reference TRBV7-6 and TRBJ2-1, reads GAGVSQSPRYKVTKRGQDVALRCDPISGHVSLYWYRQALGQGPEFLTYFNYEAQQDKSGLPNDRFSAERPEGSISTLTIQRTEQRDSAMYRCASSPTQAGRYNEQFFGPGTRLTVL.

This chain uses TRBV19 with TRBJ2-7; 7 bases line up with TRBD2. The CDR3 has 14 amino acids. Germline V CDR1 and CDR2: LNHDA, SQIVND (reference sequence). The V gene end was trimmed by 3 bases and the J gene end by 2 bases; junction bases not matched to a gene: 4. The CDR3 is CASSMGTTTYEQYF. The CDR3 DNA reads as TGTGCCAGTAGTATGGGGACTACTACCTACGAGCAGTACTTC.

This chain uses TRBV6-1 with TRBJ1-1; D is ambiguous. The CDR3 loop spans 17 amino acids. Trimming pared 0 bases from V and 1 base from J, leaving 15 bases between. The V gene's germline CDR1 is MNHNS and CDR2 SASEGT. CDR3 residues: CASSEAGGRAKNTEAFF. For the CDR3, the DNA is TGTGCCAGCAGTGAAGCAGGTGGGAGGGCTAAGAACACTGAAGCTTTCTTT.

The rearrangement links TRBV11-2 to TRBJ2-1; D perhaps matches TRBD1 (6 bases). Germline V lookup: CDR1 SGHAT, CDR2 FQNNGV. V lost 4 bases and J lost 6, with 22 bases in between. CDR3 length: 17 residues. The chain's CDR3 is CASSSFGTTGIGNEQFF. CDR3 nucleotides: TGTGCCAGCAGCTCGTTTGGGACCACAGGGATTGGCAATGAGCAGTTCTTC.

The genes are TRBV6-5 and TRBJ2-2, with D possibly being TRBD2 (7 bases). With 5 bases removed from V and 4 bases from J, the gap between germline ends came to 14 bases. The CDR3 spans 15 residues. Looked up from germline, CDR1 is MNHEY and CDR2 is SVGAGI. In DNA form, the CDR3 reads TGTGCCAGCAGTCCTCAGGGGAGGGGCACCGGGGAGCTGTTTTTT. Translation gives CASSPQGRGTGELFF.

V gene TRBV5-6 combines with J gene TRBJ1-5, with D perhaps TRBD1 (6 bases). Germline V gene data show CDR1 as SGHDT and CDR2 as YYEEEE. V was cut by 0 bases and J by 7 bases, with 11 bases left in between. The CDR3 loop spans 14 amino acids. The CDR3 loop is CASSLAGAGQPQHF. CDR3 DNA: TGTGCCAGCAGCTTGGCAGGGGCGGGGCAGCCCCAGCATTTT.

The gene calls are TRBV6-6 and TRBJ2-2; TRBD2 aligns across 8 bases. V shed 6 bases and J 7 bases; nucleotides not matched to a gene: 7. CDR1 is MNHNY and CDR2 is SVGAGI in the germline V gene (reference sequence). The CDR3 spans 14 residues. The CDR3 nucleotides read TGTGCCAGCAGCCTGACTAGCGATAGCGGGGAGCTGTTTTTT. Translating it yields CASSLTSDSGELFF.

The chain recombines TRBV7-2 with TRBJ2-1, with 14 positions matching TRBD2. This CDR3 is built from 15 residues. Trimming took 4 bases from V and 8 from J; bases not matched to a gene: 4. Looked up from germline, CDR1 is SGHTA and CDR2 is FQGNSA. In DNA, the CDR3 is TGTGCCAGCAGCTCGACTAGCGGGAGGGTCGATGAGCAGTTCTTC. It encodes CASSSTSGRVDEQFF.

The chain combines TRBV10-1 with TRBJ2-1; tentative D call: TRBD1 (5 bases). Trimming took off 3 bases at V and 5 bases at J, with 11 bases between the two ends. Germline assignment: CDR1 WNHNN and CDR2 SYGVQD (reference sequence). This CDR3 has 14 residues. The DNA for the CDR3 is TGCGCCAGCAGTGAAGGGGTACAGCACAATGAGCAGTTCTTC. Translation gives CASSEGVQHNEQFF.

The chain links TRBV9 to TRBJ2-3; 9 nucleotides align to TRBD2. The trim removed 0 bases at V and 6 bases at J, leaving 5 bases unmatched. The CDR3 runs to 15 residues. Germline V lookup: CDR1 SGDLS, CDR2 YYNGEE. The CDR3 is CASSVGGLARDTQYF. DNA for the CDR3: TGTGCCAGCAGCGTAGGGGGACTAGCCAGGGATACGCAGTATTTT. Combining the CDR3 with reference TRBV9 and TRBJ2-3 gives the whole variable domain DSGVTQTPKHLITATGQRVTLRCSPRSGDLSVYWYQQSLDQGLQFLIQYYNGEERAKGNILERFSAQQFPDLHSELNLSSLELGDSALYFCASSVGGLARDTQYFGPGTRLTVL.

This rearrangement joins TRBV9 to TRBJ2-1, with D unclear. The V gene lost 1 base and the J gene lost 9 bases, with 11 bases spanning the gap. There are 13 residues in the CDR3. CDR1 and CDR2 from the germline V gene are SGDLS and YYNGEE. CDR3 DNA: TGTGCCAGCAGCGTAAACGAGTGGGGTGAGCAGTTCTTC. Translating gives CASSVNEWGEQFF.

The chain couples TRBV23-1 to TRBJ1-1; 7 bases align to TRBD1. TRBV23-1 qualifies as an ORF whose function is uncertain. The CDR3 runs to 15 residues. The V and J ends lost 0 bases and 7 bases, in that order; junction bases with no gene match: 8. CDR3 sequence: CASSQSDRVMNEAFF. The CDR3 DNA reads TGCGCCAGCAGTCAATCCGACAGGGTGATGAATGAAGCTTTCTTT.

The V and J genes are TRBV7-2 and TRBJ2-1; D not certain. CDR1 is SGHTA, CDR2 FQGNSA, per germline. V was trimmed by 2 bases and J by 0 bases, leaving 8 bases between them. The CDR3 contains 15 residues. CDR3 sequence: CASSLWGNSYNEQFF. The CDR3, as DNA: TGTGCCAGCAGCTTATGGGGTAACTCCTACAATGAGCAGTTCTTC.

V is TRBV10-3 and J is TRBJ1-2, with D maybe TRBD1 (6 bases). V lost 8 bases to trimming and J lost 3 bases, with 13 bases between them. The CDR3 has 13 residues. Germline V gives CDR1 ENHRY, CDR2 SYGVKD. CDR3 sequence: CAIVGALDYGYTF. Written as DNA, the CDR3 is TGTGCCATCGTGGGGGCCCTTGACTATGGCTACACCTTC.

The chain recombines TRBV7-3 with TRBJ2-1; 9 bases match TRBD2. Germline V gene sequence: CDR1 SGHTA, CDR2 FQGTGA. Trimming took 6 bases from V and 6 from J; bases not matched to a gene: 6. This CDR3 is built from 14 residues. The DNA for the CDR3 is TGTGCCAGCAGTACGGGACTAGCCGCCAATGAGCAGTTCTTC. This gives the protein CASSTGLAANEQFF.

In the case of this clone: A junction boundary mismatches the germline segment, possibly from a read error. The CDR3 spells CASSPPLSLLNPFF. The CDR3, as DNA: TGTGCCAGCAGCCCACCCCTATCCTTACTAAACCCCTTTTTT. The rearrangement links TRBV27 to TRBJ1-1; D uncertain. CDR3 size: 14 residues. Germline values: CDR1 MNHEY, CDR2 SMNVEV (reference sequence).

This chain uses TRBV7-9 with TRBJ2-2; no clear D gene. Germline V gene sequence: CDR1 SEHNR, CDR2 FQNEAQ (reference sequence). The V and J ends lost 4 bases and 2 bases respectively, with 8 bases between them. This CDR3 spans 14 amino acids. CDR3 amino acids: CASSSFLNTGELFF. In DNA, the CDR3 is TGTGCCAGCAGCTCCTTCCTTAACACCGGGGAGCTGTTTTTT.

J is TRBJ1-3 and V is TRBV25-1; D might be TRBD1 (5 bases). This CDR3 is built from 14 residues. The germline V gene encodes CDR1 MGHDK and CDR2 SYGVNS. Trimming removed 4 bases at V and 3 bases at J, with 10 bases between. The CDR3 reads CASSVQGFGNTIYF. The CDR3 nucleotides read TGTGCCAGCAGTGTTCAGGGTTTTGGAAACACCATATATTTT.

This chain uses TRBV5-1 with TRBJ1-6; TRBD1 might be the D (5 bases). Per germline, CDR1 SGHRS and CDR2 YFSETQ. The CDR3 length is 16 residues. V shed 4 bases and J shed 4 bases, with 15 bases lying between them. CDR3: CASSGEGRGYNSPLHF. The CDR3 DNA sequence: TGCGCCAGCAGCGGTGAGGGTCGGGGGTATAATTCACCCCTCCACTTT.

The chain joins TRBV19 to TRBJ1-1; 10 bases fit TRBD1. After removal of 4 bases from V and 0 bases from J, the junction contained 5 bases not matched to a gene. CDR3 length: 16 amino acids. Per the germline V gene, CDR1 is LNHDA and CDR2 is SQIVND (reference sequence). CDR3 nucleotide sequence: TGTGCCAGTAGTACCCGGGACAGGGGCCTGAACACTGAAGCTTTCTTT. Protein sequence: CASSTRDRGLNTEAFF.

V and J are TRBV7-9 and TRBJ1-2; 7 bases are shared with TRBD1. In germline, CDR1 is SEHNR, CDR2 FQNEAQ (reference sequence). The J segment lost 7 bases and the V segment lost 5 bases, leaving 13 bases of the junction unmatched. This CDR3 is 15 amino acids long. The CDR3, as DNA: TGTGCCAGCAGCGACACCGACAGGGTAGGTGCTGGCTACACCTTC. This sequence encodes CASSDTDRVGAGYTF.

The rearrangement links TRBV5-3 to TRBJ1-4, with D tentatively TRBD1 (5 bases). TRBV5-3 is identified as an open reading frame with a role that is uncertain. The CDR3 covers 13 residues. V lost 4 bases to trimming and J lost 8 bases, with 12 bases between them. CDR3 in DNA: TGTGCCAGAAGCAAATTTAAGGGGGAAAAACTGTTTTTT. It translates to CARSKFKGEKLFF.

The chain has TRBV5-1 and TRBJ2-7; TRBD2 matches at 10 bases. CDR3 size: 15 residues. The junction had 3 bases not matched to a gene; V was cut back by 0 bases and J by 3 bases. Germline V CDR1 and CDR2: SGHRS, YFSETQ. Written as DNA, the CDR3 is TGCGCCAGCAGCTTGGGGCCTAGCGGGAGCTACGAGCAGTACTTC. It yields the protein CASSLGPSGSYEQYF.

Only a few counts were recorded for this clone. The chain is built from TRBV7-9 and TRBJ2-4; D may be TRBD1 or TRBD2 (5 bases each). The CDR3 contains 13 residues. V lost 4 bases to trimming and J lost 9 bases, with 13 bases between them. Germline lookup yields CDR1 SEHNR and CDR2 FQNEAQ (reference sequence). DNA of the CDR3: TGTGCCAGCAGCTCAGTGGGGGATAGCATTCAGTACTTC. It specifies CASSSVGDSIQYF.

The J gene is TRBJ1-2, the V gene TRBV19; D may be TRBD1 (5 bases). The CDR3 consists of 13 residues. Between the trimmed V and J ends, which lost 10 bases and 0 bases, there was a span of 12 bases. Germline loops: CDR1 LNHDA, CDR2 SQIVND (reference sequence). The CDR3 region is CATKQDANYGYTF. The CDR3 nucleotides read TGTGCCACCAAACAGGATGCTAACTATGGCTACACCTTC. Looking up the rest from reference TRBV19 and TRBJ1-2 gives the full variable domain: DGGITQSPKYLFRKEGQNVTLSCEQNLNHDAMYWYRQDPGQGLRLIYYSQIVNDFQKGDIAEGYSVSREKKESFPLTVTSAQKNPTAFYLCATKQDANYGYTFGSGTRLTVV.

This sequence joins TRBV18 and TRBJ1-3; D uncertain. The germline V and J ends were trimmed by 0 bases and 8 bases, with 20 bases remaining between them. The CDR3 sequence is 17 residues long. CDR1 is KGHSH and CDR2 is LQKENI in the germline V gene. The CDR3 nucleotides are TGTGCCAGCTCACCACCGGATGGGGTCCGATTACCCGACACCATATATTTT. Its translation is CASSPPDGVRLPDTIYF.

The gene calls are TRBV18 and TRBJ1-3; D is unresolved. The germline V gene has CDR1 KGHSH and CDR2 LQKENI. This CDR3 is 15 amino acids long. Between the trimmed V and J ends, which lost 6 bases and 2 bases, there was a span of 14 bases. The CDR3 reads CASSPTGIAGNTIYF. In DNA form, the CDR3 reads TGTGCCAGCTCCCCAACGGGCATAGCTGGAAACACCATATATTTT.